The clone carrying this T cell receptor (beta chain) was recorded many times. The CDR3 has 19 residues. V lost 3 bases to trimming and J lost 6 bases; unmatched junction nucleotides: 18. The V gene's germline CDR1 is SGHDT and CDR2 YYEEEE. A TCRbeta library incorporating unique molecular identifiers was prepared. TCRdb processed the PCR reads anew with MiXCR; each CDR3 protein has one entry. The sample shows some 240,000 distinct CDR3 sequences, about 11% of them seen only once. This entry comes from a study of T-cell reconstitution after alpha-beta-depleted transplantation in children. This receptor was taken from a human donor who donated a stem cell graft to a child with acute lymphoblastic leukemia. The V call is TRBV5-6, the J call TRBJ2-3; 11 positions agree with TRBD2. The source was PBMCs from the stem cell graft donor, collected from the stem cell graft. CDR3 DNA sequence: TGTGCCAGCAGCTCCCTTGCTAGCGGGAGGTACGTCCCACCGGATACGCAGTATTTT. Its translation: CASSSLASGRYVPPDTQYF.